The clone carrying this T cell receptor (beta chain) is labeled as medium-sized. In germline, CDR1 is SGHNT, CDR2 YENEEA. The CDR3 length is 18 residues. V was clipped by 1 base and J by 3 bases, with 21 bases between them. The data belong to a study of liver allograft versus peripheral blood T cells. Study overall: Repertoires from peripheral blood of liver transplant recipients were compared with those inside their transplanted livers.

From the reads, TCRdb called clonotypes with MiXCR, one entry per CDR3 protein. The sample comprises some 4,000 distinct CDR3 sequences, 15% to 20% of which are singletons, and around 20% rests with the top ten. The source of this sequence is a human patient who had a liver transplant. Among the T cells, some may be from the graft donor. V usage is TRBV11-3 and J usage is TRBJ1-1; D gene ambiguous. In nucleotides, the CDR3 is TGTGCCAGCAGCTTAGGCTTATCCATAGGGAGTCAGGACACTGAAGCTTTCTTT. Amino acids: CASSLGLSIGSQDTEAFF.